The 30 T cell receptor beta chains reported below all come from one sample, sequenced in a study of cytomegalovirus exposure and HLA in healthy donors. Vbeta (60) and Jbeta (13) primers were used in the PCR. Some clones are missing from TCRdb's copy, which holds only in-frame ones; the method was immunoSEQ multiplex PCR. The data contain 150,000 to 200,000 clones, over 70% of them singletons. Material: PBMCs. The origin of the receptors is a male donor in good health and CMV-seronegative.

The chain combines TRBV27 with TRBJ1-1; no firm D call. Trimming took off 7 bases at V and 2 bases at J, with 5 bases between the two ends. CDR3 length equals 11 residues. Germline V gene data show CDR1 as MNHEY and CDR2 as SMNVEV (reference sequence). Written as DNA, the CDR3 is TGTGCCAGCATCGGTAACACTGAAGCTTTCTTT. Its translation is CASIGNTEAFF.

This chain links TRBV4-1 with TRBJ2-2, with a weak D call TRBD2 (6 bases). The CDR3 has 16 amino acids. The V and J ends lost 1 base and 4 bases respectively, with 13 bases between them. Germline V CDR1 and CDR2: MGHRA, YSYEKL. CDR3 DNA sequence: TGCGCCAGCAGCCAAGGCGGGAATAAGGCCACCGGGGAGCTGTTTTTT. It encodes CASSQGGNKATGELFF.

This sequence joins TRBV2 and TRBJ2-1; the match to TRBD2 covers 14 bases. With V trimmed by 6 bases and J by 8 bases, 15 bases remained unmatched. Germline-derived CDR1 and CDR2 are SNHLY and FYNNEI. The CDR3 is made up of 18 amino acids. In DNA form, the CDR3 reads TGTGCCAGCAGCCCCGTCGTCCCCGGGACTAGCGGGAGACATGAGCAGTTCTTC. This sequence encodes CASSPVVPGTSGRHEQFF. Full variable domain (missing parts from reference TRBV2 and TRBJ2-1): EPEVTQTPSHQVTQMGQEVILRCVPISNHLYFYWYRQILGQKVEFLVSFYNNEISEKSEIFDDQFSVERPDGSNFTLKIRSTKLEDSAMYFCASSPVVPGTSGRHEQFFGPGTRLTVL.

This CDR3 reads CATSRSRQVAYEQYF. DNA of the CDR3: TGTGCCACCAGCAGATCACGACAGGTAGCCTACGAGCAGTACTTC. The V gene is TRBV15, the J gene TRBJ2-7, with D possibly being TRBD1 (6 bases). Trimming pared 2 bases from V and 2 bases from J, leaving 13 bases between. The germline V gene has CDR1 LNHNV and CDR2 YYDKDF (reference sequence). The CDR3 runs to 15 residues.

V usage is TRBV7-3 and J usage is TRBJ2-5; 8 bases map to TRBD2. The ends lost 2 bases at V and 5 bases at J; junction bases unmatched: 7. This CDR3 region has 15 residues. CDR1 and CDR2 (germline): SGHTA, FQGTGA. CDR3 amino acids: CASSLAGGGRETQYF. The CDR3 region has the DNA TGTGCCAGCAGCTTAGCGGGGGGCGGCCGGGAGACCCAGTACTTC.

This chain connects TRBV4-2 to TRBJ1-1; no clear D. Germline V lookup: CDR1 LGHNA, CDR2 YNFKEQ. The CDR3 length is 15 residues. Trimming removed 3 bases from V and 1 base from J, with 12 bases in between. CDR3 protein: CASSHSDIRNTEAFF. DNA for the CDR3: TGTGCCAGCAGCCATTCCGACATAAGGAACACTGAAGCTTTCTTT.

The V gene is TRBV5-1, the J gene TRBJ2-1, with 14 bases that match TRBD2. Germline V lookup: CDR1 SGHRS, CDR2 YFSETQ. The CDR3 sequence is 16 residues long. V trimming: 3 bases; J trimming: 5 bases; junction bases outside the gene matches: 4. CDR3 bases: TGCGCCAGCAGCTCTGGACTAGCGGGGGGTCACAATGAGCAGTTCTTC. As protein: CASSSGLAGGHNEQFF. Full variable domain (remainder filled in from reference TRBV5-1 and TRBJ2-1): KAGVTQTPRYLIKTRGQQVTLSCSPISGHRSVSWYQQTPGQGLQFLFEYFSETQRNKGNFPGRFSGRQFSNSRSEMNVSTLELGDSALYLCASSSGLAGGHNEQFFGPGTRLTVL.

CDR3 coding DNA: TGCGCCAGCAGCCAAGCCCCTAGCGTGGAGCAGTTCTTC. Translation gives CASSQAPSVEQFF. J is TRBJ2-1 and V is TRBV4-1; maybe TRBD2 (6 bases). The V and J ends lost 1 base and 10 bases respectively, with 11 bases between them. This CDR3 is built from 13 residues. Per germline, CDR1 MGHRA and CDR2 YSYEKL.

This clone was seen only once. J is TRBJ2-5 and V is TRBV4-2; perhaps TRBD2 as D (5 bases). Looked up from germline, CDR1 is LGHNA and CDR2 is YNFKEQ. The V gene lost 0 bases and the J gene lost 5 bases, with 13 bases spanning the gap. This CDR3 comprises 15 residues. CDR3 loop: CASSQDPASFETQYF. For the CDR3, the DNA is TGTGCCAGCAGCCAAGATCCGGCTAGCTTCGAGACCCAGTACTTC.

This clone was counted only a few times. This chain connects TRBV5-1 to TRBJ2-2; TRBD1 is a possible D gene (7 bases). V was cut by 1 base and J by 2 bases, with 15 bases left in between. This CDR3 region has 17 residues. The germline V gene encodes CDR1 SGHRS and CDR2 YFSETQ. Here the CDR3 DNA reads TGCGCCAGCAGCTTGATGGAGGGGGCGGAAAACACCGGGGAGCTGTTTTTT. It encodes CASSLMEGAENTGELFF.

The CDR3 DNA is TGTGCCAGCAGTTTAGGGGGGTGGGGCAGCGGTAGCGGCTCCTACGAGCAGTACTTC. It encodes CASSLGGWGSGSGSYEQYF. V gene TRBV28 combines with J gene TRBJ2-7, with D perhaps TRBD2 (6 bases). The V end was cut by 2 bases, the J end by 0 bases, with 23 bases between. The CDR3 contains 19 residues. Germline V gives CDR1 MDHEN, CDR2 SYDVKM.

This rearrangement joins TRBV6-1 to TRBJ2-7, with D maybe TRBD1 (6 bases). This CDR3 contains 15 residues. The V gene's germline CDR1 is MNHNS and CDR2 SASEGT. Trimming left V 5 bases short and J 0 bases short, with 14 bases between. Here the CDR3 reads CASSPGQSRSYEQYF. CDR3 sequence (DNA): TGTGCCAGCAGTCCAGGACAGTCCCGCTCCTACGAGCAGTACTTC.

V is TRBV28 and J is TRBJ1-3, with D perhaps TRBD1 (6 bases). CDR1 and CDR2 (germline): MDHEN, SYDVKM. CDR3 length equals 15 residues. V was cut by 5 bases and J by 5 bases, with 16 bases left in between. This chain's CDR3 is CASSGGGDGRNTIYF. Here the CDR3 DNA reads TGTGCCAGCAGTGGAGGGGGGGACGGCCGAAACACCATATATTTT. Using reference TRBV28 and TRBJ1-3 for the parts outside the CDR3, the full variable domain is DVKVTQSSRYLVKRTGEKVFLECVQDMDHENMFWYRQDPGLGLRLIYFSYDVKMKEKGDIPEGYSVSREKKERFSLILESASTNQTSMYLCASSGGGDGRNTIYFGEGSWLTVV.

V is TRBV7-3 and J is TRBJ2-5; the match to TRBD1 covers 7 bases. The CDR3 runs 17 residues. The germline V gene has CDR1 SGHTA and CDR2 FQGTGA. V dropped 2 bases and J dropped 0; count of bases not matched to a gene: 9. The CDR3 bases are TGTGCCAGCAGCTTAGGGGTAGGGGGCGCGTACCAAGAGACCCAGTACTTC. This codes for CASSLGVGGAYQETQYF. The full variable domain, its missing parts supplied by reference TRBV7-3 and TRBJ2-5, is GAGVSQTPSNKVTEKGKYVELRCDPISGHTALYWYRQSLGQGPEFLIYFQGTGAADDSGLPNDRFFAVRPEGSVSTLKIQRTERGDSAVYLCASSLGVGGAYQETQYFGPGTRLLVL.

This rearrangement joins TRBV5-4 to TRBJ1-2; 10 nucleotides match TRBD1. Germline V gives CDR1 SGHNT, CDR2 YYREEE (reference sequence). J lost 2 bases, V lost 4 bases, and 5 bases had no gene match. This CDR3 spans 15 amino acids. CDR3 residues: CASSPTGGLNYGYTF. The CDR3 DNA sequence: TGTGCCAGCAGCCCGACAGGGGGCTTGAACTATGGCTACACCTTC.

V is TRBV19 and J is TRBJ2-7; D is unresolved. This CDR3 has 12 amino acids. Germline lookup yields CDR1 LNHDA and CDR2 SQIVND (reference sequence). The germline V and J ends were trimmed by 1 base and 3 bases, with 4 bases remaining between them. This CDR3 is CASSIAHYEQYF. CDR3 DNA: TGTGCCAGTAGTATAGCACACTACGAGCAGTACTTC.

This chain uses TRBV29-1 with TRBJ1-1; D gene unclear. This CDR3 region has 10 residues. CDR1 is SQVTM, CDR2 ANQGSEA, per germline. V lost 1 base and J lost 7, with 4 bases in between. For the CDR3, the DNA is TGCAGCGTTGAAGTTAGTGAAGCTTTCTTT. Encoded protein: CSVEVSEAFF.

The gene calls are TRBV7-3 and TRBJ2-3, with TRBD2 matching 9 bases. CDR3 size: 16 residues. From germline, CDR1 is SGHTA and CDR2 FQGTGA. J was trimmed by 7 bases and V by 5 bases; bases with no gene match: 13. CDR3 in DNA: TGTGCCAGCAGCCCTGCGGGAGGGCCGCTGAAGAATACGCAGTATTTT. It yields the protein CASSPAGGPLKNTQYF. The variable domain in full, completed from reference TRBV7-3 and TRBJ2-3, reads GAGVSQTPSNKVTEKGKYVELRCDPISGHTALYWYRQSLGQGPEFLIYFQGTGAADDSGLPNDRFFAVRPEGSVSTLKIQRTERGDSAVYLCASSPAGGPLKNTQYFGPGTRLTVL.

The rearrangement joins TRBV28 to TRBJ1-5; perhaps TRBD1 as D (6 bases). The germline V gene encodes CDR1 MDHEN and CDR2 SYDVKM. The V end lost 8 bases, the J end lost 3 bases, and 14 bases lay between the germline ends. This CDR3 is 14 amino acids long. CDR3 residues: CASQGQPPNQPQHF. CDR3 nucleotide sequence: TGTGCCAGCCAAGGACAGCCACCCAATCAGCCCCAGCATTTT.

The genes are TRBV28 and TRBJ2-7, with 7 nucleotides matching TRBD1. J was trimmed by 2 bases and V by 7 bases; bases with no gene match: 14. The CDR3 length is 16 residues. CDR1 is MDHEN, CDR2 SYDVKM, per germline. CDR3: CASTLDLPTGTYEQYF. The CDR3 nucleotides are TGTGCCAGCACCTTGGACCTGCCGACAGGGACCTACGAGCAGTACTTC.

V is TRBV5-1 and J is TRBJ2-5; 11 bases agree with TRBD2. The germline V gene has CDR1 SGHRS and CDR2 YFSETQ. CDR3 length equals 17 residues. J was trimmed by 2 bases and V by 7 bases; bases with no gene match: 13. Here the CDR3 reads CASRSLAGAVGQETQYF. DNA for the CDR3: TGCGCCAGCCGCTCACTAGCGGGAGCTGTGGGGCAAGAGACCCAGTACTTC.

The chain recombines TRBV9 with TRBJ2-1; D ambiguous. The V end was cut by 0 bases, the J end by 12 bases, with 13 bases between. CDR3 size: 13 residues. Germline V CDR1 and CDR2: SGDLS, YYNGEE. CDR3 sequence reads: CASSVDSVSGQFF. As DNA, the CDR3 is TGTGCCAGCAGCGTAGATTCGGTTTCGGGGCAGTTCTTC.

This clone showed up just a few times. CDR3 loop: CVVVGQGTDTQYF. CDR3 sequence (DNA): TGTGTCGTCGTGGGACAGGGGACAGATACGCAGTATTTT. The chain recombines TRBV5-4 with TRBJ2-3; TRBD1 agrees at 10 bases. CDR3 length: 13 amino acids. Germline V gene data show CDR1 as SGHNT and CDR2 as YYREEE (reference sequence).

This sequence joins TRBV4-2 and TRBJ2-2, with 9 nucleotides matching TRBD2. Germline trimming cut 4 bases from V and 4 bases from J; bases unmatched to any gene: 10. The CDR3 has 17 residues. Germline CDR1 LGHNA, CDR2 YNFKEQ. The CDR3 sequence is CASSPRGGRAGTGELFF. CDR3 DNA: TGTGCCAGCAGCCCTAGAGGCGGGAGGGCCGGCACCGGGGAGCTGTTTTTT.

This clone was detected only once. The chain is built from TRBV2 and TRBJ2-3; D gene uncertain. Per germline, CDR1 SNHLY and CDR2 FYNNEI. The ends were cut back, 7 bases at V and 3 bases at J, with 11 bases in the middle. CDR3 size: 13 residues. As DNA, the CDR3 is TGTGCCAGCACTGCGGCTGGGACAGATACGCAGTATTTT. Its protein product is CASTAAGTDTQYF.

The rearrangement joins TRBV29-1 to TRBJ2-3; tentatively, D is TRBD1 (5 bases). The CDR3 runs 12 residues. Germline V CDR1 and CDR2: SQVTM, ANQGSEA. Trimming cost V 8 bases and J 2 bases, with 11 bases left between them. The CDR3 loop reads CSSGAATDTQYF. CDR3 sequence (DNA): TGCAGCAGTGGGGCAGCCACAGATACGCAGTATTTT.

The V gene is TRBV11-2, the J gene TRBJ2-3, with 9 bases lining up with TRBD2. Germline V lookup: CDR1 SGHAT, CDR2 FQNNGV. CDR3 size: 15 residues. V lost 3 bases and J lost 4; bases outside the gene matches: 5. The CDR3 protein is CASSFSGGPPDTQYF. As DNA, the CDR3 is TGTGCCAGCAGCTTTAGCGGGGGCCCCCCAGATACGCAGTATTTT.

This rearrangement joins TRBV7-8 to TRBJ2-7, with 8 bases matching TRBD2. The length of the CDR3 is 14 residues. The germline gives CDR1 SGHVS, CDR2 FQNEAQ. V was pared by 4 bases and J by 4 bases, with 6 bases of the junction left unmatched. The CDR3 loop reads CASSSGTRGYEQYF. The DNA for the CDR3 is TGTGCCAGCAGCTCTGGGACTAGAGGTTACGAGCAGTACTTC.

CDR3 nucleotide sequence: TGTGCCAGCAGAGAAACAAGCTACGAGCAGTACTTC. It is translated as CASRETSYEQYF. This chain links TRBV6-6 with TRBJ2-7; D uncertain. From germline, CDR1 is MNHNY and CDR2 SVGAGI (reference sequence). The CDR3 contains 12 residues. The germline V and J ends were trimmed by 6 bases and 3 bases, with 9 bases remaining between them.

The V and J genes are TRBV19 and TRBJ1-2; the match to TRBD1 covers 9 bases. The CDR3 is 14 amino acids. Germline-derived CDR1 and CDR2 are LNHDA and SQIVND (reference sequence). Trimming removed 6 bases from V and 6 bases from J; junction bases left unmatched: 8. CDR3 amino acids: CASSLQGARNGYTF. The CDR3 DNA reads TGTGCCAGTAGCCTACAGGGGGCGCGTAATGGCTACACCTTC. Together with reference TRBV19 and TRBJ1-2, the CDR3 gives the full variable domain: DGGITQSPKYLFRKEGQNVTLSCEQNLNHDAMYWYRQDPGQGLRLIYYSQIVNDFQKGDIAEGYSVSREKKESFPLTVTSAQKNPTAFYLCASSLQGARNGYTFGSGTRLTVV.